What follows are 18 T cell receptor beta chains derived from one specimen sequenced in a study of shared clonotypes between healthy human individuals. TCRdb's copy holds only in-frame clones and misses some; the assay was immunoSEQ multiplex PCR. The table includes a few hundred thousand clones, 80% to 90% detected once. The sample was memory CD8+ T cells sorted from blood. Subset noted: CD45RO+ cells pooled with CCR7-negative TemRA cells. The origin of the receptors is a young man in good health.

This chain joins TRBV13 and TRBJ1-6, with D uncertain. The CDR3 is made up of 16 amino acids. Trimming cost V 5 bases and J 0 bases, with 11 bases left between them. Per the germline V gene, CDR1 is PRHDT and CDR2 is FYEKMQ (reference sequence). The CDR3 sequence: CASSPVGSSYNSPLHF. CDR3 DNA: TGTGCCAGCAGCCCCGTAGGGAGCTCCTATAATTCACCCCTCCACTTT. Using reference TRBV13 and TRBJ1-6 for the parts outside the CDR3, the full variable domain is AAGVIQSPRHLIKEKRETATLKCYPIPRHDTVYWYQQGPGQDPQFLISFYEKMQSDKGSIPDRFSAQQFSDYHSELNMSSLELGDSALYFCASSPVGSSYNSPLHFGNGTRLTVT.

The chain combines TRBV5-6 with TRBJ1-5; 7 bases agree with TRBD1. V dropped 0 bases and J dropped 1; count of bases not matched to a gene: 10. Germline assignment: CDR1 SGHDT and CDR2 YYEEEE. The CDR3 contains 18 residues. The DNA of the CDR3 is TGTGCCAGCAGCTTGGGGACAGGCCAATTTGGGAGCAATCAGCCCCAGCATTTT. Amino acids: CASSLGTGQFGSNQPQHF.

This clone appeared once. The DNA of the CDR3 is TGTGCCAGCAGCCCAGGCGGGGTAGCTTCCCACGAGCAGTACTTC. Translation gives CASSPGGVASHEQYF. V and J are TRBV6-1 and TRBJ2-7; a possible D gene is TRBD2 (6 bases). This CDR3 is built from 15 residues. Germline CDR1 is MNHNS and CDR2 is SASEGT. The V end was cut by 6 bases, the J end by 5 bases, with 20 bases between.

Written as DNA, the CDR3 is TGTGCCAGCAGCGTAGAAGGTTTTTTTGATGAGCAGTTCTTC. This gives the protein CASSVEGFFDEQFF. V and J are TRBV9 and TRBJ2-1, with D unresolved. With 0 bases removed from V and 8 bases from J, the gap between germline ends came to 12 bases. Per germline, CDR1 SGDLS and CDR2 YYNGEE. The CDR3 covers 14 residues.

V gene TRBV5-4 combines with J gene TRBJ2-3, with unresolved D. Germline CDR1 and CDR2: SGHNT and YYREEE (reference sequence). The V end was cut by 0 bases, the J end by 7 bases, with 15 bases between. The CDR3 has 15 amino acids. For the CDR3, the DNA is TGTGCCAGCAGCTTGGCCACGAACCCCCCGCATACGCAGTATTTT. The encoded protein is CASSLATNPPHTQYF.

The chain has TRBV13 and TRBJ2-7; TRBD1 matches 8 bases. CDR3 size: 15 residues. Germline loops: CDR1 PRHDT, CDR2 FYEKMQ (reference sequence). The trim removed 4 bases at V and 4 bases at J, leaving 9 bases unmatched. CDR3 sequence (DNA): TGTGCCAGCAGCTCCGGACAGGGTAATAATTACGAGCAGTACTTC. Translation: CASSSGQGNNYEQYF.

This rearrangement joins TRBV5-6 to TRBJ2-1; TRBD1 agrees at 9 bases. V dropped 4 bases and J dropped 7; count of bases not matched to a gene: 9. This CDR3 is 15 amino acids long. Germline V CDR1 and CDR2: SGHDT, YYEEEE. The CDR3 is CASSQWDRAVNEQFF. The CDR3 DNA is TGTGCCAGCAGCCAATGGGACAGGGCGGTTAATGAGCAGTTCTTC.

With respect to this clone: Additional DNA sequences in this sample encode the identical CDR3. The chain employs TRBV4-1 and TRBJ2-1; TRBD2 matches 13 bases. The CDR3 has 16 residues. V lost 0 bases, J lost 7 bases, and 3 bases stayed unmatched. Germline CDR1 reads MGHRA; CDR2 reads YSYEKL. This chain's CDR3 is CASSQEPGLAGNEQFF. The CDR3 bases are TGCGCCAGCAGCCAAGAACCGGGACTAGCGGGGAATGAGCAGTTCTTC.

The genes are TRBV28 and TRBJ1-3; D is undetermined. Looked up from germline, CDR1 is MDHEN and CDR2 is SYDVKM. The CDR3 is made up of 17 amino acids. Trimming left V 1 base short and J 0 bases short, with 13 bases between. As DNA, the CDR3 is TGTGCCAGCAGTTTATCCCTCGGACTGACCTCTGGAAACACCATATATTTT. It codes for CASSLSLGLTSGNTIYF.

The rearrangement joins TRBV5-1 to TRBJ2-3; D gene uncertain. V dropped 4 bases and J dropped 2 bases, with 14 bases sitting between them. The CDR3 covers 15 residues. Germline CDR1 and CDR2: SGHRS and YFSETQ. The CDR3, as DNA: TGCGCCAGCAGCCTCAACAACTTACTCACAGATACGCAGTATTTT. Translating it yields CASSLNNLLTDTQYF.

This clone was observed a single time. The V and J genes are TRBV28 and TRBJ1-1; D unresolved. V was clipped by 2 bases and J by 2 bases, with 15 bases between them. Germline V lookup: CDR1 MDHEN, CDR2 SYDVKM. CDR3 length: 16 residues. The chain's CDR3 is CASSLDTDRFNTEAFF. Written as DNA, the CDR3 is TGTGCCAGCAGTTTAGACACAGACCGCTTCAACACTGAAGCTTTCTTT.

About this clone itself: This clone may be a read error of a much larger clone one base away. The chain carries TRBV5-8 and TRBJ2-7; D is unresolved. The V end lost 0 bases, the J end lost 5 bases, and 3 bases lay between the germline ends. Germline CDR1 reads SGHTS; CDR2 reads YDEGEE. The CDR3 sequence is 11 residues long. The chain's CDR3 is CASSLGDEQYF. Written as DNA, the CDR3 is TGTGCCAGCAGCTTGGGGGACGAGCAGTACTTC.

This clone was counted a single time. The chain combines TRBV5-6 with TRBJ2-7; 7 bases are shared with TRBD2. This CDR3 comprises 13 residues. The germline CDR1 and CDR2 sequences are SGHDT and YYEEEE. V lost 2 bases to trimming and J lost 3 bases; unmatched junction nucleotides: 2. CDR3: CASSFGGGYEQYF. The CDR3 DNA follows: TGTGCCAGCAGCTTCGGCGGGGGCTACGAGCAGTACTTC.

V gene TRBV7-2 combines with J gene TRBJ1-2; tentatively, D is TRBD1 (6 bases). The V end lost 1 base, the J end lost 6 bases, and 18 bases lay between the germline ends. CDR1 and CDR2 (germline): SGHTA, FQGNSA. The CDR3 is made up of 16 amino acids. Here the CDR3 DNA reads TGTGCCAGCAGCTTAGGGTCAGGGGCAATGAGGCATGGCTACACCTTC. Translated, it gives CASSLGSGAMRHGYTF.

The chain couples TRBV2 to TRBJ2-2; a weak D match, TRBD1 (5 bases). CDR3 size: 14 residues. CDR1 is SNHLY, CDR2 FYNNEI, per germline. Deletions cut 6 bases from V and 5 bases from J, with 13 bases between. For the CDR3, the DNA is TGTGCCAGCAGACAGCAGGGCGATACCGGGGAGCTGTTTTTT. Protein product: CASRQQGDTGELFF.

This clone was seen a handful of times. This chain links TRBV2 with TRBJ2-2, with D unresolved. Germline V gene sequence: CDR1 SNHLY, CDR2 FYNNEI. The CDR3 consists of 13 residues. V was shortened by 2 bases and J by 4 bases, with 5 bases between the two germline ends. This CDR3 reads CASSEFVTGELFF. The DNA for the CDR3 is TGTGCCAGCAGTGAATTCGTCACCGGGGAGCTGTTTTTT.

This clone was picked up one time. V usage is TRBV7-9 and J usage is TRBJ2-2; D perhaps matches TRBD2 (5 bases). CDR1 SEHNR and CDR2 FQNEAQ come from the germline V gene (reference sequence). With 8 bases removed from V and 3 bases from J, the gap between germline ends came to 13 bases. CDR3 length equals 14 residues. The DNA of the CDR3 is TGTGCCAGCCCGGGAAAGACGTACACCGGGGAGCTGTTTTTT. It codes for CASPGKTYTGELFF.

This CDR3 reads CASGGQAYGYTF. As DNA, the CDR3 is TGTGCCAGCGGGGGACAGGCTTATGGCTACACCTTC. The rearrangement links TRBV6-6 to TRBJ1-2, with TRBD1 matching over 8 bases. This CDR3 has 12 amino acids. After removal of 8 bases from V and 5 bases from J, the junction contained 4 bases not matched to a gene. From germline, CDR1 is MNHNY and CDR2 SVGAGI (reference sequence).